These 5 T cell receptor beta chains originate from one sample sequenced in a study of blood T cells in healthy people across ages (dated by TCRdb to about 2015). The method was 5' RACE. Sequencing was performed on an Illumina HiSeq 2500. The second PCR ran for about 7 to 11 cycles and used a J-beta primer mix along with a sample-barcoded 5' primer. The public sequencing data were trimmed at Q25 with fastp and processed into clonotypes with MiXCR by TCRdb, which kept only in-frame beta chains. Every distinct CDR3 protein forms one entry, paired with its most common genes and DNA. The sample includes 650,000 or so distinct CDR3 sequences, with roughly half observed a single time. Roughly 14% of the sample goes to the ten largest clones. The specimen sequenced was blood. These receptors all stem from a woman older than 75 in good health.

The chain links TRBV12-3 or TRBV12-4 to TRBJ2-5; TRBD2 matches 14 bases. This CDR3 is 13 amino acids long. Germline trimming cut 10 bases from V and 4 bases from J; bases unmatched to any gene: 2. The CDR3 loop is CATGLAGVETQYF. DNA for the CDR3: TGTGCCACGGGACTAGCGGGAGTAGAGACCCAGTACTTC.

On this clonotype: A much bigger clone sits one base away, suggesting this may be a read error. V is TRBV7-2 and J is TRBJ2-7, with D unresolved. The germline gives CDR1 SGHTA, CDR2 FQGNSA. This CDR3 has 16 residues. Trimming shortened V by 2 bases and J by 7 bases, and 21 bases separated the two germline ends. In DNA form, the CDR3 reads TGTGCCAGCAGCTTAAAAGGGCAGAAGATCCACAATGAGCAGTACTTC. It is translated as CASSLKGQKIHNEQYF. Supplemented by reference TRBV7-2 and TRBJ2-7, the full variable domain reads GAGVSQSPSNKVTEKGKDVELRCDPISGHTALYWYRQSLGQGLEFLIYFQGNSAPDKSGLPSDRFSAERTGGSVSTLTIQRTQQEDSAVYLCASSLKGQKIHNEQYFGPGTRLTVT.

A single count supports this clonotype. The chain is built from TRBV5-1 and TRBJ2-7; TRBD1 aligns across 7 bases. The CDR3 has 13 residues. Germline loops: CDR1 SGHRS, CDR2 YFSETQ. V lost 0 bases, J lost 6 bases, and 3 bases stayed unmatched. This CDR3 is CASSLATGAEQYF. The DNA for the CDR3 is TGCGCCAGCAGCTTGGCCACAGGGGCCGAGCAGTACTTC. The variable domain in full, completed from reference TRBV5-1 and TRBJ2-7, reads KAGVTQTPRYLIKTRGQQVTLSCSPISGHRSVSWYQQTPGQGLQFLFEYFSETQRNKGNFPGRFSGRQFSNSRSEMNVSTLELGDSALYLCASSLATGAEQYFGPGTRLTVT.

This clonotype was detected ten times or more. The chain couples TRBV5-1 to TRBJ1-6; the D gene is possibly TRBD1 (5 bases). The CDR3 is 14 amino acids. CDR1 and CDR2 (germline): SGHRS, YFSETQ. The V and J ends lost 5 bases and 5 bases respectively, with 11 bases between them. CDR3 DNA sequence: TGCGCCAGCAGACAACAGGTAGATAATTCACCCCTCCACTTT. Translating gives CASRQQVDNSPLHF.

This clonotype was recorded a few times. The chain recombines TRBV18 with TRBJ2-1; no reliable D call. CDR3 length: 15 amino acids. Germline V gene data show CDR1 as KGHSH and CDR2 as LQKENI. Trimming took off 5 bases at V and 6 bases at J, with 17 bases between the two ends. The DNA of the CDR3 is TGTGCCAGCTCATCCCTATCGAGGTCGGTCAATGAGCAGTTCTTC. Its translation is CASSSLSRSVNEQFF.